Listed here are 13 T cell receptor beta chains from one sample, sequenced in a study of T cells in Graves' hyperthyroidism and ophthalmopathy. The CDR3 regions of TCR beta were amplified from RNA transcripts. An initial round of RT-PCR targeting the TCR CDR3 relied on the HTBI primer set. Each CDR3 protein is one row after TCRdb ran MiXCR on the multiplex PCR reads. The top ten hold about two fifths of the sample, which has roughly 500,000 distinct CDR3 sequences, approximately 49% seen once. Material for sequencing was peripheral blood or thyroid tissue (not recorded which). Receptors originate from an adult woman with Graves' disease, either hyperthyroidism or ophthalmopathy (not recorded which).

This clonotype occurred many times. The chain links TRBV9 to TRBJ1-4, with no clear D. CDR1 and CDR2 (germline): SGDLS, YYNGEE. The CDR3 totals 14 residues. Trimming took 1 base from V and 5 from J, leaving 9 bases between them. The CDR3 nucleotides are TGTGCCAGCAGCGTAAGGGCAGAGAATGAAAAACTGTTTTTT. This translates into CASSVRAENEKLFF.

The V and J genes are TRBV10-3 and TRBJ1-2, with 8 bases matching TRBD1. This CDR3 has 14 residues. After removal of 10 bases from V and 6 bases from J, the junction contained 13 bases not matched to a gene. Germline V gene lookup returns CDR1 ENHRY and CDR2 SYGVKD. The CDR3 here is CATSPGQEVDGYTF. CDR3 DNA: TGTGCCACCAGCCCGGGACAGGAAGTGGATGGCTACACCTTC.

This clonotype has only a few counts. The rearrangement links TRBV25-1 to TRBJ1-6, with TRBD1 matching 8 bases. Germline lookup yields CDR1 MGHDK and CDR2 SYGVNS. Unmatched junction bases numbered 5, after V lost 4 bases and J lost 6 bases. This CDR3 contains 15 residues. For the CDR3, the DNA is TGTGCCAGCAGTGCCAGACAGGGGCCTAATTCACCCCTCCACTTT. Translated: CASSARQGPNSPLHF.

The V call is TRBV19, the J call TRBJ2-5; TRBD1 aligns across 9 bases. The CDR3 runs to 15 residues. V lost 5 bases and J lost 9; bases outside the gene matches: 13. CDR1 is LNHDA, CDR2 SQIVND, per germline (reference sequence). This CDR3 reads CASSFGTGTLQPQYF. The CDR3, as DNA: TGTGCCAGTAGTTTTGGGACAGGGACTCTACAGCCCCAGTACTTC.

This clonotype was counted at least ten times. The V gene is TRBV9, the J gene TRBJ1-4; D may be TRBD1 (6 bases). V dropped 0 bases and J dropped 3 bases, with 6 bases sitting between them. The germline CDR1 and CDR2 sequences are SGDLS and YYNGEE. This CDR3 has 14 amino acids. The CDR3 DNA follows: TGTGCCAGCAGCGTAGCAGGGGCTAATGAAAAACTGTTTTTT. The encoded protein is CASSVAGANEKLFF.

This clonotype was counted at least ten times. This sequence joins TRBV7-2 and TRBJ2-6; D call uncertain. The V end was cut by 2 bases, the J end by 19 bases, with 18 bases between. CDR1 is SGHTA, CDR2 FQGNSA, per germline. The CDR3 totals 13 residues. This CDR3 is CASSLMGSAVSTF. The CDR3 nucleotides read TGTGCCAGCAGCTTAATGGGCTCAGCCGTTAGCACTTTC.

This clonotype was detected ten times or more. The rearrangement links TRBV12-3 or TRBV12-4 to TRBJ2-7, with D possibly TRBD2 on 5 matching bases. The germline V and J ends were trimmed by 4 bases and 1 base, with 8 bases remaining between them. There are 13 residues in the CDR3. The CDR3 region is CASSSGNSYEQYF. CDR3 nucleotides: TGTGCCAGCAGTTCGGGAAATTCCTACGAGCAGTACTTC.

In this sample, this clonotype turned up many times. CDR3 region: CSVRGQLNTEAFF. The DNA for the CDR3 is TGCAGCGTTAGGGGACAGTTGAACACTGAAGCTTTCTTT. The chain employs TRBV29-1 and TRBJ1-1; 7 bases map to TRBD1. Germline trimming cut 5 bases from V and 0 bases from J; bases unmatched to any gene: 3. Germline V gene data show CDR1 as SQVTM and CDR2 as ANQGSEA. This CDR3 has 13 residues.

The chain uses TRBV6-1 and TRBJ1-2, with no clear D. Germline CDR1 and CDR2: MNHNS and SASEGT. Trimming took 7 bases from V and 1 from J, leaving 13 bases between them. This CDR3 comprises 14 residues. The chain's CDR3 is CASKQQVHNYGYTF. The CDR3 coding sequence is TGTGCCAGCAAACAACAAGTTCATAACTATGGCTACACCTTC.

This clonotype came up a few times. This chain links TRBV5-4 with TRBJ2-5; weak D call: TRBD2 (7 bases). Trimming cost V 4 bases and J 2 bases, with 18 bases left between them. CDR3 size: 16 residues. The germline V gene has CDR1 SGHNT and CDR2 YYREEE (reference sequence). This chain's CDR3 is CASSQGGGARQETQYF. The CDR3 nucleotides read TGTGCCAGCAGCCAGGGAGGGGGGGCGCGACAAGAGACCCAGTACTTC.

This chain links TRBV10-3 with TRBJ2-5, with 8 bases matching TRBD1. Germline CDR1 ENHRY, CDR2 SYGVKD. CDR3 length: 12 amino acids. With 10 bases clipped from V and 3 bases from J, the junction kept 4 bases outside the gene matches. The CDR3 loop is CATRTGKETQYF. Here the CDR3 DNA reads TGTGCCACAAGGACAGGGAAAGAGACCCAGTACTTC.

This clonotype showed up just a few times. The V and J genes are TRBV9 and TRBJ1-6, with no clear D. Per the germline V gene, CDR1 is SGDLS and CDR2 is YYNGEE. This CDR3 is 13 amino acids long. V was shortened by 4 bases and J by 8 bases, with 10 bases between the two germline ends. The CDR3 DNA is TGTGCCAGCAGCCTCCGCCAGGATTCACCCCTCCACTTT. It codes for CASSLRQDSPLHF.

V gene TRBV25-1 combines with J gene TRBJ1-2; the D is unclear. The CDR3 spans 16 residues. Trimming shortened V by 2 bases and J by 0 bases, and 13 bases separated the two germline ends. Germline V gives CDR1 MGHDK, CDR2 SYGVNS. The CDR3 reads CASSEVGSLTNYGYTF. The CDR3 region has the DNA TGTGCCAGCAGTGAAGTGGGAAGTTTGACTAACTATGGCTACACCTTC.